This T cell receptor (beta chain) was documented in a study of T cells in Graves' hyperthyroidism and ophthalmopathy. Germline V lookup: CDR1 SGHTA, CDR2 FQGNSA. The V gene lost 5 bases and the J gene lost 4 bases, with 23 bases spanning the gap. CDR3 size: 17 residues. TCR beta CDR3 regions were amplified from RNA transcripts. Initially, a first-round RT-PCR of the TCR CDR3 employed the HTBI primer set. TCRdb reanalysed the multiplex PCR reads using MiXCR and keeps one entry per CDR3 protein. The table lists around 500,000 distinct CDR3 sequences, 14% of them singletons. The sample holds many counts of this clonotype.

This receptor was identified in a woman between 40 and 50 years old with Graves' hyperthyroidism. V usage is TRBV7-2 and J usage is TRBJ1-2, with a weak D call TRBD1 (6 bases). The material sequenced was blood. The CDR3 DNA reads TGTGCCAGCAGCCCATTTTTTCGGGACACGGTTCTCTATGGCTACACCTTC. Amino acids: CASSPFFRDTVLYGYTF.